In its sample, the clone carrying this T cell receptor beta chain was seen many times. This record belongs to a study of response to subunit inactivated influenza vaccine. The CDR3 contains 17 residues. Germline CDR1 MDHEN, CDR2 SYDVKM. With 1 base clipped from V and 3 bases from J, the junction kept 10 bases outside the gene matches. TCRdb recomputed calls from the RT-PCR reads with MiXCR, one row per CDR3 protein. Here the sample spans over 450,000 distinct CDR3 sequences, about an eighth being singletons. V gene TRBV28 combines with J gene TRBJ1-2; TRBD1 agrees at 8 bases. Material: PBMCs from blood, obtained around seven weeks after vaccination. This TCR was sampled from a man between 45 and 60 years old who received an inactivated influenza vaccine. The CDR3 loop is CASSLLGRGQVDYGYTF. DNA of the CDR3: TGTGCCAGCAGTTTATTAGGCCGGGGACAGGTTGACTATGGCTACACCTTC.